The 10 T cell receptor beta chains in this list originate from one sample, sequenced in a study of glioma-infiltrating T cells. Amplification of TCR alpha and beta CDR3 regions from RNA used iRepertoire nested multiplex PCR. In TCRdb, the multiplex PCR reads were re-called with MiXCR into one record per CDR3 protein. The sample lists 17,000 or so distinct CDR3 sequences, nearly 60% occurring once. Sample: glioma tissue, nonneoplastic brain tissue, or PBMCs (not recorded which). The receptors were gathered from a human donor with low-grade glioma or glioblastoma, undergoing nonglioma brain surgery, or in good health (not recorded which).

This rearrangement joins TRBV27 to TRBJ2-5; TRBD1 aligns across 10 bases. V lost 6 bases, J lost 5 bases, and 9 bases stayed unmatched. The CDR3 has 15 amino acids. Per the germline V gene, CDR1 is MNHEY and CDR2 is SMNVEV (reference sequence). DNA for the CDR3: TGTGCCAGCAGGGGGGGACAGGGGAGTCAGGAGACCCAGTACTTC. Encoded protein: CASRGGQGSQETQYF.

This chain uses TRBV20-1 with TRBJ1-1; TRBD1 might be the D (6 bases). The CDR3 totals 13 residues. The V gene lost 7 bases and the J gene lost 3 bases, with 15 bases spanning the gap. Germline V gives CDR1 DFQATT, CDR2 SNEGSKA (reference sequence). CDR3 residues: CSVFPGEYTEAFF. The CDR3 region has the DNA TGCAGTGTCTTTCCAGGGGAGTACACTGAAGCTTTCTTT.

The V and J genes are TRBV6-1 and TRBJ2-1; 10 bases map to TRBD2. Germline loops: CDR1 MNHNS, CDR2 SASEGT. The CDR3 spans 15 residues. Trimming cost V 6 bases and J 8 bases; bases outside gene matches: 10. The CDR3 spells CASRPLAGVSYEQFF. In DNA, the CDR3 is TGTGCCAGCAGACCCCTAGCGGGAGTATCCTATGAGCAGTTCTTC.

The chain joins TRBV27 to TRBJ1-2; D may be TRBD1 (5 bases). Germline V lookup: CDR1 MNHEY, CDR2 SMNVEV (reference sequence). The CDR3 runs 12 residues. Deletions cut 8 bases from V and 7 bases from J, with 14 bases between. CDR3 nucleotide sequence: TGTGCCAGCGGCCCAGGGAGGGGTGGCTACACCTTC. It specifies CASGPGRGGYTF.

This chain connects TRBV27 to TRBJ2-7; D remains ambiguous. Looked up from germline, CDR1 is MNHEY and CDR2 is SMNVEV (reference sequence). Deletions cut 6 bases from V and 0 bases from J, with 12 bases between. The CDR3 consists of 14 residues. The CDR3 here is CASSADPSSYEQYF. The CDR3 DNA sequence: TGTGCCAGCAGCGCCGATCCGAGCTCCTACGAGCAGTACTTC.

About this clonotype itself: No conserved phenylalanine or tryptophan ends this CDR3, so it is likely a read error. The V gene is TRBV20-1, the J gene TRBJ2-1; TRBD2 agrees at 10 bases. Germline values: CDR1 DFQATT, CDR2 SNEGSKA (reference sequence). Trimming at V came to 3 bases and at J to 5 bases, leaving 7 bases not matched to a gene. The CDR3 is made up of 15 amino acids. CDR3 loop: CSASKLLAGNNEQFL. Written as DNA, the CDR3 is TGCAGTGCTAGCAAACTACTAGCGGGGAACAATGAGCAGTTCTTA.

As to this clonotype: A much larger clone sits a single nucleotide away, making a read error possible. The CDR3 DNA is TGCGCCAGCAGCCAAGATCGGGGAGGCGGGAGCAGGTACAATGAGCAGTTCTTC. Its protein product is CASSQDRGGGSRYNEQFF. The chain couples TRBV4-1 to TRBJ2-1, with 7 bases that match TRBD2. CDR1 is MGHRA and CDR2 is YSYEKL in the germline V gene. After removal of 0 bases from V and 4 bases from J, the junction contained 12 bases not matched to a gene. The CDR3 is 18 amino acids.

This chain links TRBV29-1 with TRBJ2-3; 9 positions match TRBD2. The J segment lost 4 bases and the V segment lost 1 base, leaving 3 bases of the junction unmatched. The CDR3 is made up of 14 amino acids. Germline V lookup: CDR1 SQVTM, CDR2 ANQGSEA. The CDR3 DNA reads TGCAGCGTTGAAGGTAGCGGGAGAGCAGATACGCAGTATTTT. This gives the protein CSVEGSGRADTQYF.

This clonotype was observed many times. The chain joins TRBV11-2 to TRBJ1-2, with a weak D call TRBD1 (6 bases). The CDR3 extends over 12 amino acids. V lost 5 bases and J lost 6, with 10 bases in between. Looked up from germline, CDR1 is SGHAT and CDR2 is FQNNGV. CDR3 amino acids: CASSLWTDGYTF. The CDR3 region has the DNA TGTGCCAGCAGCCTCTGGACAGATGGCTACACCTTC.

This clonotype was recorded a few times. The chain is built from TRBV6-2 or TRBV6-3 and TRBJ1-1; D gene uncertain. Trimming took 2 bases from V and 0 from J, leaving 13 bases between them. This CDR3 is 16 amino acids long. CDR1 MNHEY and CDR2 SVGEGT come from the germline V gene. This CDR3 is CASSYPRAVLNTEAFF. Written as DNA, the CDR3 is TGTGCCAGCAGTTACCCGAGGGCGGTCTTGAACACTGAAGCTTTCTTT.